What follows describes a single TCR beta chain. The data stem from a study of T cell changes during pregnancy in multiple sclerosis. Method: immunoSEQ multiplex PCR; TCRdb's copy keeps in-frame clones and lacks some. This sample has roughly 90,000 clones, with around 92% found just once. This CDR3 contains 15 residues. The germline CDR1 and CDR2 sequences are MNHEY and SVGAGI. Trimming left V 6 bases short and J 3 bases short, with 14 bases between. This TCR was recovered from a female donor with multiple sclerosis, enrolled in a pregnancy study. The input for sequencing was peripheral blood, taken in the third trimester of pregnancy. The chain employs TRBV6-5 and TRBJ2-2; tentative D call: TRBD2 (6 bases). CDR3 amino acids: CASRPWGEDTGELFF. DNA of the CDR3: TGTGCCAGCAGGCCTTGGGGGGAAGACACCGGGGAGCTGTTTTTT.